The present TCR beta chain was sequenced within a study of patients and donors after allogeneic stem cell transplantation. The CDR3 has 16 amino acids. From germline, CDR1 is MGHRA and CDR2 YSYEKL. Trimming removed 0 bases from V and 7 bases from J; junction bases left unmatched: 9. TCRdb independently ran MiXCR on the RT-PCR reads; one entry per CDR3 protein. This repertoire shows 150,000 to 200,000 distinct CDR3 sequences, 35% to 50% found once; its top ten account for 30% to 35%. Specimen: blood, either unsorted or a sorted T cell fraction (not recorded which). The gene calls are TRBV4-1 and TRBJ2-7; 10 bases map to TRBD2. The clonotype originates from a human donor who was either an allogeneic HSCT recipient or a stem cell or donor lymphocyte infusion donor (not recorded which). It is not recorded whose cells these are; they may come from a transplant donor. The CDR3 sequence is CASSQDGLAGEFEQYF. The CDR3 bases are TGCGCCAGCAGCCAAGATGGCCTAGCGGGAGAATTTGAGCAGTACTTC.